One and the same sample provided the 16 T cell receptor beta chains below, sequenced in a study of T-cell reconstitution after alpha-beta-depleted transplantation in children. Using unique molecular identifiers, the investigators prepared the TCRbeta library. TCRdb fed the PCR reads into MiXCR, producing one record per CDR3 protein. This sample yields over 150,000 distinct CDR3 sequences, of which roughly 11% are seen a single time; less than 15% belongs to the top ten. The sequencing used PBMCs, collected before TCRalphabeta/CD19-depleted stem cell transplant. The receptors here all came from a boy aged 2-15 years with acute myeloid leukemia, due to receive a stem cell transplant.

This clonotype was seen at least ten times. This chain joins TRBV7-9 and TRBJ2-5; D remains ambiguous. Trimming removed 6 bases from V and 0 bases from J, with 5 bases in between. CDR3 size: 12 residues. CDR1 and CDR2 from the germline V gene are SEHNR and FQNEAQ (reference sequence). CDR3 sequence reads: CASRPDQETQYF. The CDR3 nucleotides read TGTGCCAGCAGGCCAGACCAAGAGACCCAGTACTTC.

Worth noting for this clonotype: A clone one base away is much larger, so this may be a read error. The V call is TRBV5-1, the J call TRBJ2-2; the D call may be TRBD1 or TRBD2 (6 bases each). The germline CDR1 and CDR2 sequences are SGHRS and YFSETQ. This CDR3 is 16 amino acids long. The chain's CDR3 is CASTSPSWQGPGGLFF. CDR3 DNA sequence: TGCGCCAGCACATCCCCCTCGTGGCAGGGGCCCGGGGGGCTGTTTTTT.

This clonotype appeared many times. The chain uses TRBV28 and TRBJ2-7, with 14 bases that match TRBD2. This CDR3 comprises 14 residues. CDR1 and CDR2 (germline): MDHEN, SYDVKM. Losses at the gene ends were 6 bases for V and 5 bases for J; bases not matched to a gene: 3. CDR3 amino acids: CASRRLAGGHEQYF. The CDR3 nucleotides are TGTGCCAGCAGAAGACTAGCGGGAGGGCACGAGCAGTACTTC.

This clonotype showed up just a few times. The CDR3 loop reads CASSAPTSGGYTGELFF. The CDR3 DNA reads TGTGCCAGCAGCGCCCCGACTAGCGGGGGGTACACCGGGGAGCTGTTTTTT. The rearrangement joins TRBV7-3 to TRBJ2-2; 13 bases line up with TRBD2. The length of the CDR3 is 17 residues. CDR1 is SGHTA, CDR2 FQGTGA, per germline. Germline trimming cut 5 bases from V and 3 bases from J; bases unmatched to any gene: 6.

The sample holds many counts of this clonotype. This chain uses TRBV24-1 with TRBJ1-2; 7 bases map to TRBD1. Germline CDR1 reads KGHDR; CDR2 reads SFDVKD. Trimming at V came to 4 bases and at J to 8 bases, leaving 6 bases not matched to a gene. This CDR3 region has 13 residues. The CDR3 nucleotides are TGTGCCACCAGTGAAACAGGGGATAGCGGCTACACCTTC. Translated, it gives CATSETGDSGYTF.

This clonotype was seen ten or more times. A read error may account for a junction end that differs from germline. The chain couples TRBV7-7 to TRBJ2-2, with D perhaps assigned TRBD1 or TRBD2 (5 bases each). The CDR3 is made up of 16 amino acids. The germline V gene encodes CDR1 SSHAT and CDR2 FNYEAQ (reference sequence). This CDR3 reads CASSFRDAPHTGELFF. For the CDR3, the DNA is TGTGCTAGCAGCTTCCGGGACGCCCCCCACACCGGGGAGCTGTTTTTT.

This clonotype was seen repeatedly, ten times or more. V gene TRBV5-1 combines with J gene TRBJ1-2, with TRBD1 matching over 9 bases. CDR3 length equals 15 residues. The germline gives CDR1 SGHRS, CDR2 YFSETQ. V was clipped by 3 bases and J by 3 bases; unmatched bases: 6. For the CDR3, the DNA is TGCGCCAGCAGCTGGACAGGGGCCCCAGACTATGGCTACACCTTC. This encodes CASSWTGAPDYGYTF.

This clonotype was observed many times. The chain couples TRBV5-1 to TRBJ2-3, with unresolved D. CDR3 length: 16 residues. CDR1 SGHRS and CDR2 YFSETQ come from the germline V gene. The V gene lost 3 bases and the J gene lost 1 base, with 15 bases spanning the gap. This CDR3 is CASSSTETRGTDTQYF. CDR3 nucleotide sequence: TGCGCCAGCAGCTCCACCGAGACAAGGGGCACAGATACGCAGTATTTT. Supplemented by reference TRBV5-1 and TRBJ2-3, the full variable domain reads KAGVTQTPRYLIKTRGQQVTLSCSPISGHRSVSWYQQTPGQGLQFLFEYFSETQRNKGNFPGRFSGRQFSNSRSEMNVSTLELGDSALYLCASSSTETRGTDTQYFGPGTRLTVL.

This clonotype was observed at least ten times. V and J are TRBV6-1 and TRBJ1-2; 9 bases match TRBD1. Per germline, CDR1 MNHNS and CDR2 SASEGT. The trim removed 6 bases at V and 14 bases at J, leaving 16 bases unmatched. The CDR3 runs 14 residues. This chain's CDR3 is CASSSKRNRDRATF. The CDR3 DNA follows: TGTGCCAGCAGCTCGAAGAGAAACCGGGACAGGGCTACCTTC.

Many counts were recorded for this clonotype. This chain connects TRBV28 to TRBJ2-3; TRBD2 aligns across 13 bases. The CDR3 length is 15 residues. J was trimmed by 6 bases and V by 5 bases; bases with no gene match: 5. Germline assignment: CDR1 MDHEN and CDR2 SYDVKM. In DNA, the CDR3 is TGTGCCAGCAGTCCAGGGACTAGCGGGATGGATACGCAGTATTTT. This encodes CASSPGTSGMDTQYF.

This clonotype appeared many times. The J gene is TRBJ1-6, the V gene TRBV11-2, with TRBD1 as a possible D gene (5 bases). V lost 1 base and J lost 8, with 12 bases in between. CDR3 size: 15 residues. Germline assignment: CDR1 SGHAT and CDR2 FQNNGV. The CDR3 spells CASSLAQDKYSPLHF. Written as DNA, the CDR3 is TGTGCCAGCAGCTTAGCTCAGGACAAATATTCACCCCTCCACTTT.

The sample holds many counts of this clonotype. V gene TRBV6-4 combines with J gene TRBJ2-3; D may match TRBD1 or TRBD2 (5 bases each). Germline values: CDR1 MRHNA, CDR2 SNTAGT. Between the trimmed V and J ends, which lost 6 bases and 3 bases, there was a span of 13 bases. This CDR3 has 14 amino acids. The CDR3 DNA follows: TGTGCCAGCAGACGGGATTGGGGGACAGATACGCAGTATTTT. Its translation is CASRRDWGTDTQYF.

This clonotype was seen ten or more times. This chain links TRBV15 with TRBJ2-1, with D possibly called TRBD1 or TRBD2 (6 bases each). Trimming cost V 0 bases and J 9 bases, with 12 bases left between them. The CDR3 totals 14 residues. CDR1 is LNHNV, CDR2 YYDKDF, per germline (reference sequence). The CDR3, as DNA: TGTGCCACCAGCAGAGATTCGAAGGGGGGTGAGCAGTTCTTC. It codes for CATSRDSKGGEQFF.

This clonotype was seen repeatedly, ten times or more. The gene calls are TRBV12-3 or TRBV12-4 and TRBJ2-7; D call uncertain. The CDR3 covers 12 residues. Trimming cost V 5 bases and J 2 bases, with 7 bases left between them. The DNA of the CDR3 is TGTGCCAGCAGTGCGGTTACCTACGAGCAGTACTTC. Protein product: CASSAVTYEQYF.

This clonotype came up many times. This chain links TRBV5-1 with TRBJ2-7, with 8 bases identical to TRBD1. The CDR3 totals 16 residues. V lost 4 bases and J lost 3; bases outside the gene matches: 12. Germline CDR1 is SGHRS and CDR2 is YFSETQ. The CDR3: CASSPKSRDRSYEQYF. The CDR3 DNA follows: TGCGCCAGCAGCCCGAAATCCCGGGACAGGAGCTACGAGCAGTACTTC.

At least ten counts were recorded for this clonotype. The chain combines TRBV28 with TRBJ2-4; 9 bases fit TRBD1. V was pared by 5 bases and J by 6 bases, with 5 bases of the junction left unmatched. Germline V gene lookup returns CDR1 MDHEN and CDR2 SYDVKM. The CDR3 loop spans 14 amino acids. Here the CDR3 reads CASSDGTGINIQYF. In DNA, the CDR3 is TGTGCCAGCAGTGACGGGACAGGGATAAACATTCAGTACTTC.